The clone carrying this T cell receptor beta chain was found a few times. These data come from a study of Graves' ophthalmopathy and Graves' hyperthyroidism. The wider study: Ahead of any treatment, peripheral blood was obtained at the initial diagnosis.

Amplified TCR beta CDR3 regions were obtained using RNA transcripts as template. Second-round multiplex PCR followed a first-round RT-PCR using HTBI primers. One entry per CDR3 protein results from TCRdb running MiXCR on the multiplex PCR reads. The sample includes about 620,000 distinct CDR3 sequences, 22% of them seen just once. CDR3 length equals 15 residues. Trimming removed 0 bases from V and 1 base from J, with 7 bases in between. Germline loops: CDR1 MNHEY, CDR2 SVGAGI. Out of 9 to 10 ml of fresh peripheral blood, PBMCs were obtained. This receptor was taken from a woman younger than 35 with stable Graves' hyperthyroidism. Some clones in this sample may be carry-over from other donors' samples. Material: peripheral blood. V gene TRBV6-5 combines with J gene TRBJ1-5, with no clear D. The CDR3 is CASSYSGWSNQPQHF. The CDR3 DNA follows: TGTGCCAGCAGTTACTCGGGTTGGAGCAATCAGCCCCAGCATTTT.